Following are 18 T cell receptor beta chains from one sample sequenced in a study of radiation and T cells in renal cell carcinoma. Profiled with immunoSEQ multiplex PCR; TCRdb holds only in-frame clones, not every one. The sample has fewer than 20,000 clones; about 61% are singletons. The treatment: treatment-naive control, cytoreductive nephrectomy. The material was tumor tissue, obtained from a patient whose treatment was nephrectomy without radiotherapy. Receptors originate from a man aged 45-60 years with renal cell carcinoma.

This chain links TRBV13 with TRBJ1-1; perhaps TRBD1 as D (5 bases). The CDR3 runs 13 residues. V lost 5 bases and J 2 bases, leaving 9 bases between the germline ends. Germline values: CDR1 PRHDT, CDR2 FYEKMQ (reference sequence). The CDR3 sequence is CASSDDSNTEAFF. The CDR3 DNA follows: TGTGCCAGCAGCGATGACAGTAACACTGAAGCTTTCTTT. The variable domain in full, completed from reference TRBV13 and TRBJ1-1, reads AAGVIQSPRHLIKEKRETATLKCYPIPRHDTVYWYQQGPGQDPQFLISFYEKMQSDKGSIPDRFSAQQFSDYHSELNMSSLELGDSALYFCASSDDSNTEAFFGQGTRLTVV.

Regarding this clone: Relative to the germline gene, one junction end is altered; a read error may explain this. J is TRBJ1-5 and V is TRBV5-5, with a tentative D call TRBD1 (5 bases). The CDR3 covers 16 residues. Germline lookup yields CDR1 SGHKS and CDR2 YYEKEE (reference sequence). CDR3 coding DNA: TGCGCCAGCAGCCAGGGTGTCGGGGGTGGAAATCAGCCCCAGCATTTT. It translates to CASSQGVGGGNQPQHF.

The gene calls are TRBV9 and TRBJ2-2; 7 bases fit TRBD1. The germline CDR1 and CDR2 sequences are SGDLS and YYNGEE. The CDR3 spans 15 residues. With 5 bases clipped from V and 5 bases from J, the junction kept 9 bases outside the gene matches. The CDR3 sequence: CASRPARGLTGELFF. Written as DNA, the CDR3 is TGTGCCAGCAGACCAGCGAGGGGGCTGACCGGGGAGCTGTTTTTT.

This clone was observed at least ten times. The chain's CDR3 is CASTPGGANTEAFF. DNA of the CDR3: TGTGCCAGCACACCCGGGGGTGCGAACACTGAAGCTTTCTTT. The chain employs TRBV7-9 and TRBJ1-1; D possibly corresponds to TRBD1 (5 bases). CDR1 is SEHNR and CDR2 is FQNEAQ in the germline V gene (reference sequence). V lost 7 bases and J 1 base, leaving 13 bases between the germline ends. This CDR3 is 14 amino acids long.

The chain couples TRBV2 to TRBJ1-1; D remains ambiguous. The V gene lost 6 bases and the J gene lost 0 bases, with 8 bases spanning the gap. CDR1 is SNHLY, CDR2 FYNNEI, per germline. This CDR3 region has 13 residues. The DNA for the CDR3 is TGTGCCAGCAGCCTGAGGATGAACACTGAAGCTTTCTTT. Translated: CASSLRMNTEAFF.

The chain has TRBV15 and TRBJ2-5; TRBD2 might be the D (7 bases). CDR1 is LNHNV and CDR2 is YYDKDF in the germline V gene (reference sequence). The ends were cut back, 5 bases at V and 5 bases at J, with 18 bases in the middle. CDR3 length equals 15 residues. The CDR3: CATSGAGGPDETQYF. The CDR3 bases are TGTGCCACCAGCGGAGCCGGGGGGCCTGACGAGACCCAGTACTTC.

As for this clone: The identical CDR3 is also encoded by other nucleotide sequences in the sample. This chain joins TRBV9 and TRBJ1-5, with TRBD1 identical over 7 bases. V lost 4 bases to trimming and J lost 4 bases; unmatched junction nucleotides: 5. The germline V gene encodes CDR1 SGDLS and CDR2 YYNGEE. The CDR3 contains 14 residues. The CDR3 DNA sequence: TGTGCCAGCAGCCCTGGGACAGATAATCAGCCCCAGCATTTT. It specifies CASSPGTDNQPQHF. Drawing the rest from reference TRBV9 and TRBJ1-5, the complete variable domain is DSGVTQTPKHLITATGQRVTLRCSPRSGDLSVYWYQQSLDQGLQFLIQYYNGEERAKGNILERFSAQQFPDLHSELNLSSLELGDSALYFCASSPGTDNQPQHFGDGTRLSIL.

V usage is TRBV7-9 and J usage is TRBJ1-1, with D possibly TRBD1 on 5 matching bases. The CDR3 loop spans 13 amino acids. Germline CDR1 reads SEHNR; CDR2 reads FQNEAQ (reference sequence). Trimming took 6 bases from V and 1 from J, leaving 9 bases between them. CDR3 bases: TGTGCCAGCAGTTTGACAGAGAACACTGAAGCTTTCTTT. Protein product: CASSLTENTEAFF. The variable domain in full, completed from reference TRBV7-9 and TRBJ1-1, reads DTGVSQNPRHKITKRGQNVTFRCDPISEHNRLYWYRQTLGQGPEFLTYFQNEAQLEKSRLLSDRFSAERPKGSFSTLEIQRTEQGDSAMYLCASSLTENTEAFFGQGTRLTVV.

This rearrangement joins TRBV4-1 to TRBJ1-1, with 10 bases identical to TRBD1. This CDR3 region has 16 residues. Germline CDR1 reads MGHRA; CDR2 reads YSYEKL. Unmatched junction bases numbered 10, after V lost 4 bases and J lost 5 bases. The CDR3 DNA sequence: TGCGCCAGCAGCCGAACCGGGACAGGGGCTCGGACTGAAGCTTTCTTT. Its translation is CASSRTGTGARTEAFF.

The chain combines TRBV6-5 with TRBJ1-2; D is unclear. The length of the CDR3 is 14 residues. Trimming took 2 bases from V and 8 from J, leaving 15 bases between them. Germline values: CDR1 MNHEY, CDR2 SVGAGI. The CDR3 here is CASSYGRGFWGYTF. The CDR3 bases are TGTGCCAGCAGTTACGGCCGAGGGTTCTGGGGCTACACCTTC.

The genes are TRBV10-1 and TRBJ2-6; perhaps TRBD1 as D (5 bases). V lost 0 bases and J lost 0, with 15 bases in between. In germline, CDR1 is WNHNN, CDR2 SYGVQD (reference sequence). The CDR3 contains 19 residues. The CDR3 is CASSESWTFNRSGANVLTF. For the CDR3, the DNA is TGCGCCAGCAGTGAGTCGTGGACATTTAACCGCTCTGGGGCCAACGTCCTGACTTTC.

This clone turned up a few times. The CDR3 DNA is TGTGCCAGTAGTTCCGGGACAGGGGGCAATCAGCCCCAGCATTTT. Translated, it gives CASSSGTGGNQPQHF. This chain connects TRBV19 to TRBJ1-5, with 10 bases lining up with TRBD1. After removal of 5 bases from V and 2 bases from J, the junction contained 3 bases not matched to a gene. There are 15 residues in the CDR3. Germline-derived CDR1 and CDR2 are LNHDA and SQIVND (reference sequence).

This clone appeared once. This chain uses TRBV15 with TRBJ2-7; D is perhaps TRBD2 (6 bases). The length of the CDR3 is 15 residues. Germline-derived CDR1 and CDR2 are LNHNV and YYDKDF (reference sequence). Trimming pared 0 bases from V and 2 bases from J, leaving 11 bases between. DNA for the CDR3: TGTGCCACCAGCAGAGATCGCGGGGTAACCTACGAGCAGTACTTC. As protein: CATSRDRGVTYEQYF.

This clone turned up a few times. The genes are TRBV7-9 and TRBJ1-2; D may be TRBD1 (6 bases). The length of the CDR3 is 14 residues. Looked up from germline, CDR1 is SEHNR and CDR2 is FQNEAQ (reference sequence). Trimming took off 5 bases at V and 2 bases at J, with 12 bases between the two ends. CDR3: CASSPYRENYGYTF. CDR3 nucleotides: TGTGCCAGCAGCCCGTACAGGGAAAACTATGGCTACACCTTC. The complete variable domain, with remaining parts taken from reference TRBV7-9 and TRBJ1-2, reads DTGVSQNPRHKITKRGQNVTFRCDPISEHNRLYWYRQTLGQGPEFLTYFQNEAQLEKSRLLSDRFSAERPKGSFSTLEIQRTEQGDSAMYLCASSPYRENYGYTFGSGTRLTVV.

This clone was seen just once. V usage is TRBV6-1 and J usage is TRBJ2-3, with D possibly matching TRBD2 (5 bases). Germline V lookup: CDR1 MNHNS, CDR2 SASEGT. The CDR3 totals 13 residues. Trimming stripped 11 bases from V and 0 bases from J, with 12 bases between. CDR3 residues: CALTSTSTDTQYF. Written as DNA, the CDR3 is TGTGCCTTAACTAGTACTAGCACAGATACGCAGTATTTT.

The chain couples TRBV19 to TRBJ2-7, with 7 bases matching TRBD1. Germline lookup yields CDR1 LNHDA and CDR2 SQIVND (reference sequence). The J segment lost 0 bases and the V segment lost 3 bases, leaving 5 bases of the junction unmatched. The CDR3 is 15 residues long. CDR3: CASSIQGQSSYEQYF. CDR3 nucleotides: TGTGCCAGTAGTATCCAGGGACAGAGCTCCTACGAGCAGTACTTC. Full variable domain (outside the CDR3, taken from reference TRBV19 and TRBJ2-7): DGGITQSPKYLFRKEGQNVTLSCEQNLNHDAMYWYRQDPGQGLRLIYYSQIVNDFQKGDIAEGYSVSREKKESFPLTVTSAQKNPTAFYLCASSIQGQSSYEQYFGPGTRLTVT.

The V gene is TRBV21-1, the J gene TRBJ1-5; TRBD1, the table's D call, was not compared with the DNA. TRBV21-1 is a recognized pseudogene. This CDR3 spans 15 amino acids. CDR3 in amino acids: CASSKDAGPNQPQHF. The CDR3 DNA reads TGTGCCAGCAGCAAAGACGCAGGGCCGAATCAGCCCCAGCATTTT.

For the CDR3, the DNA is TGTGCCAGCAGCTCTCCGGGACAGGGAGGAACCGGGGAGCTGTTTTTT. Its protein product is CASSSPGQGGTGELFF. The J gene is TRBJ2-2, the V gene TRBV11-3; 9 bases match TRBD1. The V segment lost 4 bases and the J segment 5 bases; nucleotides outside the gene matches: 8. The CDR3 spans 16 residues. The germline gives CDR1 SGHNT, CDR2 YENEEA.